Below, one T cell receptor (beta chain) is given with its context. TCRdb keeps only in-frame clones here, not all; method: immunoSEQ multiplex PCR. Seen here are about 310,000 clones, around nine tenths observed once, and the top ten hold approximately 8.8%. Trimming took off 2 bases at V and 7 bases at J, with 6 bases between the two ends. The V gene's germline CDR1 is SGHTA and CDR2 FQGTGA. CDR3 length: 13 residues. This specimen belongs to a study of blood T cell repertoires in COVID-19. The source of this sequence is a woman between 40 and 50 years old who had recovered from COVID-19. Sequencing used PBMCs or T cells enriched from blood (not recorded which). The V call is TRBV7-3, the J call TRBJ1-6; D gene uncertain. The CDR3 DNA follows: TGTGCCAGCAGCTTACGAGGGAATTCACCCCTCCACTTT. Translated: CASSLRGNSPLHF.